The 29 T cell receptor beta chains given below trace back to one sample, sequenced in a study of memory CD4+ T cells and cytomegalovirus serostatus. Using immunoSEQ multiplex PCR, the repertoire was profiled, and TCRdb retains in-frame clones only, with some absent. The repertoire holds 50,000 to 55,000 clones, with roughly three quarters as singletons. The sort gate was single viable CD3+CD4+CD8-CD45RO+ cells for memory CD4+ T cells. The sample comprised memory CD4+ T cells from blood. The receptors were sampled from an adult in good health and CMV-seronegative.

The V call is TRBV19, the J call TRBJ1-2; tentatively, D is TRBD1 (5 bases). Germline V gene lookup returns CDR1 LNHDA and CDR2 SQIVND (reference sequence). The CDR3 spans 15 residues. V was shortened by 6 bases and J by 8 bases, with 22 bases between the two germline ends. CDR3 sequence: CASSRRDLTGQGYTF. Here the CDR3 DNA reads TGTGCCAGTAGCCGGAGGGACCTAACAGGCCAGGGCTACACCTTC.

The chain uses TRBV30 and TRBJ1-2; 8 bases align to TRBD1. Germline V gene data show CDR1 as GTSNPN and CDR2 as SVGIG (reference sequence). The V gene end was trimmed by 8 bases and the J gene end by 4 bases; junction bases not matched to a gene: 3. The CDR3 totals 11 residues. The CDR3 protein is CAMGTGYGYTF. CDR3 nucleotide sequence: TGTGCCATGGGGACAGGCTATGGCTACACCTTC. Based on the CDR3 plus reference TRBV30 and TRBJ1-2, the full variable domain is SQTIHQWPATLVQPVGSPLSLECTVEGTSNPNLYWYRQAAGRGLQLLFYSVGIGQISSEVPQNLSASRPQDRQFILSSKKLLLSDSGFYLCAMGTGYGYTFGSGTRLTVV.

This chain joins TRBV9 and TRBJ2-2, with 9 nucleotides matching TRBD1. J was trimmed by 3 bases and V by 4 bases; bases with no gene match: 7. This CDR3 is 16 amino acids long. The germline gives CDR1 SGDLS, CDR2 YYNGEE. The CDR3 region is CASSIRTGADTGELFF. The DNA for the CDR3 is TGTGCCAGCAGCATACGGACAGGGGCCGACACCGGGGAGCTGTTTTTT.

CDR3 DNA: TGTGCCAGCAGCCTTGGGGTCGGGACAGAGGGTGAAAAACTGTTTTTT. Translated: CASSLGVGTEGEKLFF. This chain joins TRBV5-8 and TRBJ1-4, with TRBD1 identical over 7 bases. Germline values: CDR1 SGHTS, CDR2 YDEGEE. Trimming cost V 4 bases and J 7 bases; bases outside gene matches: 13. This CDR3 contains 16 residues.

The chain joins TRBV2 to TRBJ1-3; no clear D gene. V was pared by 2 bases and J by 0 bases, with 14 bases between. Germline V gene data show CDR1 as SNHLY and CDR2 as FYNNEI. The CDR3 spans 17 residues. In nucleotides, the CDR3 is TGTGCCAGCAGTGAAACCCTACTTCGGGGCTCTGGAAACACCATATATTTT. Translated: CASSETLLRGSGNTIYF.

This clone came up a few times. V usage is TRBV9 and J usage is TRBJ1-4; 9 positions match TRBD1. This CDR3 is built from 15 residues. V was pared by 4 bases and J by 4 bases, with 5 bases of the junction left unmatched. Germline-derived CDR1 and CDR2 are SGDLS and YYNGEE. The CDR3, as DNA: TGTGCCAGCAGCACTCAGACAGGGGGTAATGAAAAACTGTTTTTT. This gives the protein CASSTQTGGNEKLFF.

This rearrangement joins TRBV7-2 to TRBJ1-1; 7 bases align to TRBD1. V was pared by 2 bases and J by 4 bases, with 4 bases of the junction left unmatched. This CDR3 has 14 amino acids. Germline assignment: CDR1 SGHTA and CDR2 FQGNSA. For the CDR3, the DNA is TGTGCCAGCAGCTTACAGGGGGACGGCACTGAAGCTTTCTTT. It translates to CASSLQGDGTEAFF.

The rearrangement links TRBV6-6 to TRBJ1-3; D is possibly TRBD1 (5 bases). Trimming removed 5 bases from V and 4 bases from J, with 15 bases in between. Per the germline V gene, CDR1 is MNHNY and CDR2 is SVGAGI (reference sequence). There are 15 residues in the CDR3. CDR3 coding DNA: TGTGCCAGCAGTCGGTCCGGGACGGTCGGAAACACCATATATTTT. Translated, it gives CASSRSGTVGNTIYF.

The V and J genes are TRBV13 and TRBJ2-3; 11 bases line up with TRBD2. The length of the CDR3 is 16 residues. Losses at the gene ends were 5 bases for V and 2 bases for J; bases not matched to a gene: 6. Per the germline V gene, CDR1 is PRHDT and CDR2 is FYEKMQ (reference sequence). The CDR3 loop reads CASSVSTSGVTDTQYF. The CDR3 coding sequence is TGTGCCAGCAGCGTATCGACTAGCGGGGTCACAGATACGCAGTATTTT.

The chain combines TRBV7-9 with TRBJ1-1, with D uncertain. The CDR3 totals 13 residues. CDR1 is SEHNR, CDR2 FQNEAQ, per germline (reference sequence). V dropped 3 bases and J dropped 3 bases, with 8 bases sitting between them. The CDR3 coding sequence is TGTGCCAGCAGCTTCATGCAGGACACTGAAGCTTTCTTT. Its translation: CASSFMQDTEAFF.

The gene calls are TRBV10-3 and TRBJ1-2; D is unresolved. The V end was cut by 6 bases, the J end by 2 bases, with 7 bases between. Germline CDR1 ENHRY, CDR2 SYGVKD. The CDR3 consists of 12 residues. The CDR3 DNA is TGTGCCATCAGCCCGAACAACTATGGCTACACCTTC. Residues: CAISPNNYGYTF.

The rearrangement joins TRBV21-1 to TRBJ2-1; TRBD2, the table's D call, lacks a check against the DNA. TRBV21-1 is listed as a pseudogene. There are 16 residues in the CDR3. CDR3 nucleotides: TGTGCCAGCAGCGGAGAAAGCGGGGGCGAACCCAATGAGCAGTTCTTC. The encoded protein is CASSGESGGEPNEQFF.

The gene calls are TRBV2 and TRBJ1-5, with no clear D. In germline, CDR1 is SNHLY, CDR2 FYNNEI. V was pared by 3 bases and J by 0 bases, with 9 bases between. CDR3 length equals 15 residues. The CDR3 sequence is CASSDGILSNQPQHF. CDR3 coding DNA: TGTGCCAGCAGTGATGGGATCCTTAGCAATCAGCCCCAGCATTTT.

The chain is built from TRBV4-2 and TRBJ2-5; possible D gene TRBD1, 6 bases. V dropped 0 bases and J dropped 13 bases, with 21 bases sitting between them. Germline CDR1 and CDR2: LGHNA and YNFKEQ. The CDR3 has 15 residues. The CDR3 bases are TGTGCCAGCAGCCAAGAAGGTGGGGGCCGCGGGTCACGGTACTTC. This codes for CASSQEGGGRGSRYF.

The gene calls are TRBV7-5 and TRBJ1-3. TRBV7-5 is marked as a pseudogene. The CDR3 contains 12 residues. CDR3 DNA sequence: TGTGTCAGAAGCCGATCGGGGAACACCATATATTTT. Encoded protein: CVRSRSGNTIYF.

This chain connects TRBV6-1 to TRBJ1-1; a possible D gene is TRBD1 (5 bases). CDR3 size: 14 residues. V shed 3 bases and J shed 5 bases, with 13 bases lying between them. Looked up from germline, CDR1 is MNHNS and CDR2 is SASEGT. The CDR3 protein is CASSERGTGTEAFF. DNA for the CDR3: TGTGCCAGCAGTGAGCGGGGGACGGGGACTGAAGCTTTCTTT.

The rearrangement uses TRBV2 and TRBJ1-5, with D uncertain. This CDR3 has 13 residues. The V gene's germline CDR1 is SNHLY and CDR2 FYNNEI. Trimming took 10 bases from V and 5 from J, leaving 15 bases between them. The CDR3 region has the DNA TGTGCCACAAAACTATTAATGGATCAGCCCCAGCATTTT. It encodes CATKLLMDQPQHF.

V is TRBV11-3 and J is TRBJ2-3; D may match TRBD1 or TRBD2 (5 bases each). V was cut by 3 bases and J by 6 bases, with 22 bases left in between. CDR1 and CDR2 (germline): SGHNT, YENEEA. The CDR3 extends over 17 amino acids. The CDR3 DNA is TGTGCCAGCAGCTTTACCTGGGACGAATCCTCAGGGGATACGCAGTATTTT. Translated: CASSFTWDESSGDTQYF.

The gene calls are TRBV2 and TRBJ2-2; D call uncertain. The CDR3 loop spans 12 amino acids. Trimming removed 6 bases from V and 4 bases from J, with 6 bases in between. CDR1 and CDR2 (germline): SNHLY, FYNNEI. In DNA, the CDR3 is TGTGCCAGCAGCTGGGGCACCGGGGAGCTGTTTTTT. Protein sequence: CASSWGTGELFF.

This rearrangement joins TRBV5-6 to TRBJ2-2, with D perhaps matching TRBD1 or TRBD2 (5 bases each). V gave up 3 bases and J gave up 4 bases, with 16 bases separating them. Germline V lookup: CDR1 SGHDT, CDR2 YYEEEE. This CDR3 is 16 amino acids long. The CDR3 nucleotides read TGTGCCAGCAGCTCCCCGAGGGGTGGGGGCACCGGGGAGCTGTTTTTT. Translating gives CASSSPRGGGTGELFF.

This clone was recorded a few times. This chain connects TRBV25-1 to TRBJ2-2, with D maybe TRBD2 (7 bases). This CDR3 has 15 amino acids. In germline, CDR1 is MGHDK, CDR2 SYGVNS. With 8 bases removed from V and 5 bases from J, the gap between germline ends came to 18 bases. CDR3 sequence reads: CASGSGGAWTGELFF. CDR3 sequence (DNA): TGTGCCAGCGGGAGTGGGGGGGCGTGGACCGGGGAGCTGTTTTTT. Full variable domain (outside the CDR3, taken from reference TRBV25-1 and TRBJ2-2): EADIYQTPRYLVIGTGKKITLECSQTMGHDKMYWYQQDPGMELHLIHYSYGVNSTEKGDLSSESTVSRIRTEHFPLTLESARPSHTSQYLCASGSGGAWTGELFFGEGSRLTVL.

This clone came up once. V gene TRBV2 combines with J gene TRBJ2-7; D gene unclear. Looked up from germline, CDR1 is SNHLY and CDR2 is FYNNEI. V lost 1 base to trimming and J lost 0 bases, with 7 bases between them. The CDR3 is 14 amino acids. The chain's CDR3 is CASSEVRVSYEQYF. Written as DNA, the CDR3 is TGTGCCAGCAGTGAAGTAAGGGTCTCCTACGAGCAGTACTTC.

The chain joins TRBV5-4 to TRBJ1-2; D is unresolved. This CDR3 is built from 12 residues. Trimming shortened V by 4 bases and J by 0 bases, and 4 bases separated the two germline ends. Per germline, CDR1 SGHNT and CDR2 YYREEE (reference sequence). The CDR3 protein is CASSVANYGYTF. The CDR3 DNA reads TGTGCCAGCAGCGTAGCTAACTATGGCTACACCTTC.

The chain links TRBV30 to TRBJ2-6; D is undetermined. Germline loops: CDR1 GTSNPN, CDR2 SVGIG (reference sequence). The CDR3 has 14 amino acids. V dropped 6 bases and J dropped 0 bases, with 9 bases sitting between them. The CDR3 loop reads CACPQISGANVLTF. CDR3 DNA sequence: TGTGCCTGCCCACAGATCTCTGGGGCCAACGTCCTGACTTTC.

V gene TRBV5-1 combines with J gene TRBJ2-1, with D perhaps assigned TRBD1 or TRBD2 (5 bases each). V was trimmed by 7 bases and J by 1 base, leaving 6 bases between them. CDR3 length: 12 residues. CDR1 SGHRS and CDR2 YFSETQ come from the germline V gene. The CDR3 sequence is CASGGSYNEQFF. CDR3 DNA sequence: TGCGCCAGCGGGGGATCCTACAATGAGCAGTTCTTC.

V gene TRBV2 combines with J gene TRBJ2-1, with 9 bases aligning to TRBD2. CDR1 SNHLY and CDR2 FYNNEI come from the germline V gene. The V gene end was trimmed by 2 bases and the J gene end by 9 bases; junction bases not matched to a gene: 8. The CDR3 is 15 residues long. The chain's CDR3 is CASSERAGGQGEQFF. In nucleotides, the CDR3 is TGTGCCAGCAGTGAAAGAGCGGGGGGTCAGGGTGAGCAGTTCTTC.

CDR3 in amino acids: CASSQAPWTSGNNEQFF. DNA of the CDR3: TGTGCCAGCAGCCAAGCCCCCTGGACTAGCGGGAACAATGAGCAGTTCTTC. The chain links TRBV4-2 to TRBJ2-1; 12 nucleotides align to TRBD2. V gave up 1 base and J gave up 5 bases; unmatched junction bases: 6. CDR1 is LGHNA, CDR2 YNFKEQ, per germline. The CDR3 is 17 amino acids.

This clone was detected only a few times. The chain has TRBV19 and TRBJ2-2, with TRBD2 as a possible D gene (6 bases). Germline-derived CDR1 and CDR2 are LNHDA and SQIVND (reference sequence). The CDR3 totals 15 residues. Trimming took off 1 base at V and 5 bases at J, with 11 bases between the two ends. The CDR3 coding sequence is TGTGCCAGTAGTATAGCAGAGGGGAGGACCGGGGAGCTGTTTTTT. Its translation: CASSIAEGRTGELFF. The complete variable domain, with remaining parts taken from reference TRBV19 and TRBJ2-2, reads DGGITQSPKYLFRKEGQNVTLSCEQNLNHDAMYWYRQDPGQGLRLIYYSQIVNDFQKGDIAEGYSVSREKKESFPLTVTSAQKNPTAFYLCASSIAEGRTGELFFGEGSRLTVL.

The genes are TRBV30 and TRBJ1-1; TRBD1 might be the D (5 bases). V was trimmed by 4 bases and J by 0 bases, leaving 9 bases between them. The CDR3 totals 13 residues. Per germline, CDR1 GTSNPN and CDR2 SVGIG (reference sequence). DNA of the CDR3: TGTGCCTGGAAGGTAGGGGTGAACACTGAAGCTTTCTTT. Amino acid sequence: CAWKVGVNTEAFF.